One and the same sample provided the 16 T cell receptor beta chains below, sequenced in a study of PD-1 blockade in mismatch repair-deficient tumors (dated by TCRdb to between 2016 and 2019). The library came from the immunoSEQ multiplex PCR assay. TCRdb holds this immuneACCESS table with in-frame rearrangements only. Some clones are missing; in checked studies, unresolved V genes explain under half, and the rest has no known cause. This sample has roughly 16,000 clones in its table, and roughly 80% of those were observed once. The ten largest clones add up to less than 20% of the sample. In light of the paper, this sample's time point label describes: peripheral blood before pembrolizumab. Here the sequenced sample was PBMCs, taken before pembrolizumab treatment. The receptor set was obtained from an adult with mismatch repair-deficient cancer.

For the CDR3, the DNA is TGTGCCAGCCTAGGACGTGGGAATGGTGAGCAGTTCTTC. Residues: CASLGRGNGEQFF. The chain combines TRBV27 with TRBJ2-1; no clear D gene. The CDR3 loop spans 13 amino acids. The V end was cut by 8 bases, the J end by 9 bases, with 17 bases between. Germline V gene sequence: CDR1 MNHEY, CDR2 SMNVEV (reference sequence).

A few counts support this clone. The same CDR3 also results from other DNA sequences found in this sample. The CDR3 DNA is TGTGCCAGCAGTGACAGGGACACCGGGGAGCTGTTTTTT. It specifies CASSDRDTGELFF. The rearrangement joins TRBV6-4 to TRBJ2-2; D is unresolved. Germline values: CDR1 MRHNA, CDR2 SNTAGT. Trimming removed 2 bases from V and 3 bases from J, with 4 bases in between. This CDR3 is built from 13 residues.

The CDR3 loop is CASSYGATQYF. CDR3 DNA sequence: TGTGCCAGCAGTTACGGGGCTACCCAGTACTTC. The V call is TRBV6-1, the J call TRBJ2-7, with D perhaps given as TRBD1 or TRBD2 (5 bases each). Trimming removed 5 bases at V and 10 bases at J, with 12 bases between. In germline, CDR1 is MNHNS, CDR2 SASEGT. The CDR3 extends over 11 amino acids.

The V and J genes are TRBV4-3 and TRBJ2-2; D ambiguous. Germline CDR1 and CDR2: LGHNA and YSLEER. V was shortened by 0 bases and J by 5 bases, with 13 bases between the two germline ends. The CDR3 spans 16 residues. The CDR3 region is CASSQEILGGTGELFF. The CDR3 nucleotides read TGCGCCAGCAGCCAAGAAATCCTAGGCGGAACCGGGGAGCTGTTTTTT.

CDR3 sequence: CASSFLQGKAFTDTQYF. CDR3 in DNA: TGTGCCAGCAGCTTCTTACAGGGGAAGGCGTTCACAGATACGCAGTATTTT. This chain connects TRBV5-6 to TRBJ2-3, with 7 bases that match TRBD1. The V segment lost 2 bases and the J segment 2 bases; nucleotides outside the gene matches: 11. The CDR3 totals 17 residues. CDR1 SGHDT and CDR2 YYEEEE come from the germline V gene.

The rearrangement joins TRBV5-5 to TRBJ2-7, with a possible D match to TRBD1 (5 bases). Germline V gives CDR1 SGHKS, CDR2 YYEKEE (reference sequence). This CDR3 has 14 amino acids. With 1 base removed from V and 5 bases from J, the gap between germline ends came to 13 bases. The CDR3 here is CASSLFRVRNEQYF. In DNA form, the CDR3 reads TGTGCCAGCAGCTTGTTCAGGGTCCGGAACGAGCAGTACTTC.

The chain has TRBV10-3 and TRBJ2-7; tentatively, D is TRBD1 or TRBD2 (5 bases each). Germline V gene data show CDR1 as ENHRY and CDR2 as SYGVKD. Trimming cost V 4 bases and J 5 bases, with 18 bases left between them. There are 15 residues in the CDR3. Here the CDR3 reads CAISGTHGALNEQYF. The CDR3 nucleotides are TGTGCCATCAGTGGGACCCACGGGGCCCTCAACGAGCAGTACTTC.

This rearrangement joins TRBV5-4 to TRBJ2-7, with a weak D call TRBD2 (6 bases). V shed 4 bases and J shed 5 bases, with 16 bases lying between them. The CDR3 consists of 14 residues. Germline CDR1 SGHNT, CDR2 YYREEE (reference sequence). Here the CDR3 reads CASSPTSKPHEQYF. CDR3 bases: TGTGCCAGCAGCCCTACTAGCAAACCCCACGAGCAGTACTTC.

The chain recombines TRBV6-5 with TRBJ2-2; 7 bases are a match to TRBD2. Germline values: CDR1 MNHEY, CDR2 SVGAGI. J lost 4 bases, V lost 3 bases, and 8 bases had no gene match. CDR3 size: 16 residues. The CDR3 here is CASSYGGLDLTGELFF. The CDR3 DNA sequence: TGTGCCAGCAGTTATGGAGGACTAGACCTCACCGGGGAGCTGTTTTTT.

The chain combines TRBV27 with TRBJ2-1; 7 bases align to TRBD2. The V and J ends lost 2 bases and 8 bases, in that order; junction bases with no gene match: 9. Germline-derived CDR1 and CDR2 are MNHEY and SMNVEV (reference sequence). This CDR3 region has 15 residues. This CDR3 is CASSLGVSGSHEQFF. The CDR3 bases are TGTGCCAGCAGTTTAGGAGTTAGCGGGTCCCATGAGCAGTTCTTC.

This clone was detected only once. The V gene is TRBV29-1, the J gene TRBJ2-1; no reliable D call. Germline values: CDR1 SQVTM, CDR2 ANQGSEA. The CDR3 has 11 amino acids. V was cut by 6 bases and J by 6 bases, with 9 bases left in between. The CDR3 spells CSVEWANEQFF. DNA of the CDR3: TGCAGCGTCGAATGGGCCAATGAGCAGTTCTTC.

The chain is built from TRBV29-1 and TRBJ1-1; D remains unclear. The CDR3 contains 12 residues. Germline V CDR1 and CDR2: SQVTM, ANQGSEA. The V end lost 8 bases, the J end lost 8 bases, and 18 bases lay between the germline ends. The CDR3 region has the DNA TGCAGCTATACGGGAGGCAGCCCCGAAGCTTTCTTT. Residues: CSYTGGSPEAFF. The variable domain in full, completed from reference TRBV29-1 and TRBJ1-1, reads SAVISQKPSRDICQRGTSLTIQCQVDSQVTMMFWYRQQPGQSLTLIATANQGSEATYESGFVIDKFPISRPNLTFSTLTVSNMSPEDSSIYLCSYTGGSPEAFFGQGTRLTVV.

V and J are TRBV19 and TRBJ2-7; 7 bases are shared with TRBD2. Per the germline V gene, CDR1 is LNHDA and CDR2 is SQIVND (reference sequence). V shed 5 bases and J 8 bases; nucleotides not matched to a gene: 12. CDR3 length: 14 amino acids. The CDR3 reads CASSPPTSPLKQYF. The CDR3 nucleotides read TGTGCCAGTAGTCCTCCGACTAGCCCCTTAAAGCAGTACTTC.

The chain recombines TRBV5-1 with TRBJ2-3; 10 bases align to TRBD1. J lost 4 bases, V lost 3 bases, and 2 bases had no gene match. Germline V gives CDR1 SGHRS, CDR2 YFSETQ. This CDR3 is built from 14 residues. DNA of the CDR3: TGCGCCAGCAGCTCGACAGGGGGCTCAGATACGCAGTATTTT. This gives the protein CASSSTGGSDTQYF.

This chain uses TRBV6-6 with TRBJ2-7; tentative D call: TRBD1 (5 bases). Germline-derived CDR1 and CDR2 are MNHNY and SVGAGI (reference sequence). V was cut by 0 bases and J by 0 bases, with 9 bases left in between. This CDR3 has 15 amino acids. This CDR3 reads CASSYSVDSSYEQYF. CDR3 DNA sequence: TGTGCCAGCAGTTACTCGGTCGACAGCTCCTACGAGCAGTACTTC.

This rearrangement joins TRBV2 to TRBJ1-1; D is unclear. Germline assignment: CDR1 SNHLY and CDR2 FYNNEI. The CDR3 runs to 13 residues. The V gene lost 5 bases and the J gene lost 5 bases, with 12 bases spanning the gap. The CDR3 DNA reads as TGTGCCAGCAGTCGCGACAAGCGGACTGAAGCTTTCTTT. This encodes CASSRDKRTEAFF.